Listed below are T cell receptor beta chains from one sample, sequenced in a study of CXCR3-negative and CXCR3-positive naive CD8 T cells. TCRdb reanalyzed the 5' RACE reads, giving one entry per CDR3 protein sequence and no DNA. The sample features around 140,000 distinct CDR3 sequences, with roughly 0.39% in its top ten. Sequenced input: naive CXCR3+ CD8+ T cells from blood. These TCRs come from a human donor in good health. Some clones in this sample may be carry-over from other donors' samples. CDR3s include the opening cysteine and the closing phenylalanine or tryptophan.

v_call: TRBV7-9
j_call: TRBJ1-2
cdr3_aa: CASRAVRGDYGYTF

v_call: TRBV10-3
j_call: TRBJ2-2
cdr3_aa: CAIRSMTGDAGELFF

v_call: TRBV29-1
j_call: TRBJ1-5
cdr3_aa: CSVSDRGNNQPQHF

v_call: TRBV6-1
j_call: TRBJ2-1
cdr3_aa: CASSERLSGYNEQFF

v_call: TRBV29-1
j_call: TRBJ2-2
cdr3_aa: CSVVLLGNTGELFF

v_call: TRBV11-2
j_call: TRBJ2-7
cdr3_aa: CASSLELAGLSYEQYF

v_call: TRBV7-9
j_call: TRBJ2-5
cdr3_aa: CASRRVLAGETQYF

v_call: TRBV29-1
j_call: TRBJ2-2
cdr3_aa: CSVERPTGELFF

v_call: TRBV28
j_call: TRBJ1-2
cdr3_aa: CASSSGQVLFYGYTF

v_call: TRBV6-5
j_call: TRBJ2-5
cdr3_aa: CASSKELSQETQYF

v_call: TRBV29-1
j_call: TRBJ1-2
cdr3_aa: CSVELPGTNYGYTF

v_call: TRBV21-1
j_call: TRBJ2-5
cdr3_aa: CACSDGRGRKETQYF

v_call: TRBV4-2
j_call: TRBJ2-5
cdr3_aa: CASSQDIASGGKTQYF

v_call: TRBV20-1
j_call: TRBJ2-7
cdr3_aa: CSAASRVSYEQYF

v_call: TRBV5-1
j_call: TRBJ2-7
cdr3_aa: CASSFGTPAESSYEQYF

v_call: TRBV20-1
j_call: TRBJ1-5
cdr3_aa: CSAADRGSNQPQHF

v_call: TRBV7-3
j_call: TRBJ2-1
cdr3_aa: CASSWAQGPYNEQFF

v_call: TRBV28
j_call: TRBJ2-5
cdr3_aa: CASINSPRAIQETQYF

v_call: TRBV5-1
j_call: TRBJ2-2
cdr3_aa: CASTHLGDANTGELFF

v_call: TRBV7-2
j_call: TRBJ2-1
cdr3_aa: CASSLEDSLRYNEQFF

v_call: TRBV2
j_call: TRBJ2-1
cdr3_aa: CASRILADSYNEQFF

v_call: TRBV25-1
j_call: TRBJ2-7
cdr3_aa: CASRRGLSREQYF

v_call: TRBV19
j_call: TRBJ1-2
cdr3_aa: CASRDRGGNGYTF

v_call: TRBV21-1
j_call: TRBJ2-1
cdr3_aa: CASSKGREGGSYNEQFF

v_call: TRBV19
j_call: TRBJ2-2
cdr3_aa: CASTSLGGLFF

v_call: TRBV28
j_call: TRBJ2-1
cdr3_aa: CASSLPSGYGVGYNEQFF

v_call: TRBV6-2/TRBV6-3
j_call: TRBJ2-1
cdr3_aa: CASIPPSRGLNEQFF

v_call: TRBV27
j_call: TRBJ2-1
cdr3_aa: CASFTGTGVNEQFF

v_call: TRBV13
j_call: TRBJ2-1
cdr3_aa: CASSGSSYNEQFF

v_call: TRBV7-9
j_call: TRBJ2-1
cdr3_aa: CASSWGYSAGEQFF

v_call: TRBV30
j_call: TRBJ2-7
cdr3_aa: CAWSAAGGGWSYEQYF

v_call: TRBV28
j_call: TRBJ1-6
cdr3_aa: CASSRQGSGYNSPLHF

v_call: TRBV28
j_call: TRBJ2-7
cdr3_aa: CASSFRVYTYEQYF

v_call: TRBV4-2
j_call: TRBJ1-1
cdr3_aa: CASSLGAGEGAEAFF

v_call: TRBV5-1
j_call: TRBJ2-1
cdr3_aa: CASSLGGLGGYNEQFF

v_call: TRBV14
j_call: TRBJ2-1
cdr3_aa: CASSQDQMPPEQFF

v_call: TRBV20-1
j_call: TRBJ1-1
cdr3_aa: CSARVGGKMNTEAFF

v_call: TRBV29-1
j_call: TRBJ1-1
cdr3_aa: CSVVPIYVNTEAFF

v_call: TRBV12-3/TRBV12-4
j_call: TRBJ2-7
cdr3_aa: CASTLMGPSGRWNEQYF

v_call: TRBV29-1
j_call: TRBJ2-2
cdr3_aa: CSLRASNTGELFF

v_call: TRBV20-1
j_call: TRBJ2-7
cdr3_aa: CSARASGSYEQYF

v_call: TRBV5-1
j_call: TRBJ2-7
cdr3_aa: CASSYIQGSPYEQYF

v_call: TRBV7-9
j_call: TRBJ1-6
cdr3_aa: CASSLDSANSPLHF

v_call: TRBV29-1
j_call: TRBJ2-1
cdr3_aa: CSVEGASGGSYNEQFF